This TCR beta chain was documented in a study of cytomegalovirus exposure and HLA in healthy donors. Regarding the study as a whole: A further, later analysis showed that HLA-associated TCR beta chains (compared with equally common others) were more clonally expanded. Reportedly, a later analysis found an Asian-associated ancestry cluster had fewer N-insertions than the roughly 700-donor mean. Researchers had no immune exposure information except CMV serostatus available.

Regarding this clone: The target antigen is unknown.

Primers for the PCR totalled 60 Vbeta and 13 Jbeta. The assay was immunoSEQ multiplex PCR, and TCRdb's table has in-frame clones only and misses some. The profile shows about 130,000 clones, 76% of them singletons. The trim removed 4 bases at V and 0 bases at J, leaving 4 bases unmatched. Germline lookup yields CDR1 MNHEY and CDR2 SMNVEV (reference sequence). The CDR3 has 15 amino acids. The gene calls are TRBV27 and TRBJ2-7; 9 bases align to TRBD2. The receptor comes from a man aged 40-49 years in good health and CMV-seronegative. Sequenced sample: PBMCs. The DNA for the CDR3 is TGTGCCAGCAGTTCCCTAGCGGGGAGCTCCTACGAGCAGTACTTC. It is translated as CASSSLAGSSYEQYF.